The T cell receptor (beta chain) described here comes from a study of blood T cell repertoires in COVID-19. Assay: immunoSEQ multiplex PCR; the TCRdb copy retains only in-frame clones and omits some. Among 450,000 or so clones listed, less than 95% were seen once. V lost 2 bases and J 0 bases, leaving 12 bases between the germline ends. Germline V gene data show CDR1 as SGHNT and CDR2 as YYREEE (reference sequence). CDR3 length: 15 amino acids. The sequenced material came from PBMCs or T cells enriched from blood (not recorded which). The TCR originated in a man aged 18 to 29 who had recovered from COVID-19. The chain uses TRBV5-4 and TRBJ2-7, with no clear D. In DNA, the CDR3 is TGTGCCAGCAGCTTTTCTGCGACTGGCTCCTACGAGCAGTACTTC. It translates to CASSFSATGSYEQYF.